This is a list of T cell receptor beta chains from one sample in a study of CD8 T cells in Susac syndrome. TCRdb itself ran the immunoSEQ multiplex PCR reads through MiXCR, one entry per CDR3 protein. The data hold 40,000 to 55,000 distinct CDR3 sequences, with nearly 95% observed a single time. Sequenced input: CD8+ T cells from PBMCs. The receptors stem from a human donor in good health. CDR3s include the opening cysteine and the closing phenylalanine or tryptophan. The D gene is left open where the match is weak. Clone size is shown for a subset of rows, as once, few, many or a class of expanded clone.

V	size	J	D	CDR3	DNA
TRBV2	once	TRBJ2-5	.	CASIGGWGETQYF	TGTGCCAGCATAGGGGGGTGGGGGGAAACCCAGTACTTC
TRBV5-1	.	TRBJ1-1	.	CASSLVRLSLQGTGAEAFF	TGCGCCAGCAGCTTGGTACGCCTTAGTTTACAGGGTACGGGGGCTGAAGCTTTCTTT
TRBV5-1	.	TRBJ2-1	.	CASRDRNNEQFF	TGCGCCAGCCGGGACCGAAACAATGAGCAGTTCTTC
TRBV2	once	TRBJ1-5	TRBD1	CASSDFGTGLHSNQPQHF	TGTGCCAGCAGTGATTTTGGGACAGGGCTACATAGCAATCAGCCCCAGCATTTT
TRBV20-1	.	TRBJ2-1	.	CPGGPGEQFF	TGCCCAGGAGGCCCCGGGGAGCAGTTCTTC
TRBV3-1	.	TRBJ2-5	TRBD2	CASSPGTSGYFETQYF	TGTGCCAGCAGCCCAGGGACTAGCGGATACTTCGAGACCCAGTACTTC
TRBV19	.	TRBJ2-2	.	CASSVVWGHGELFF	TGTGCCAGTAGTGTTGTGTGGGGACACGGGGAGCTGTTTTTT
TRBV4-1	.	TRBJ2-1	.	CASSHPGVAYNEQFF	TGCGCCAGCAGCCATCCGGGAGTCGCCTACAATGAGCAGTTCTTC
TRBV5-8	.	TRBJ2-7	.	CASRSGTLGIYEQYF	TGTGCCAGCAGATCCGGGACCCTGGGGATCTACGAGCAGTACTTC
TRBV29-1	.	TRBJ2-1	TRBD2	CSVELSGSVYEQFF	TGCAGCGTTGAGCTTAGCGGGAGCGTCTATGAGCAGTTCTTC
TRBV9	.	TRBJ2-1	TRBD2	CASSDGTSGLLVDEQFF	TGTGCCAGCAGCGATGGGACTAGCGGCCTTCTGGTGGATGAGCAGTTCTTC
TRBV4-1	.	TRBJ2-7	.	CASSQVGRDYEQYF	TGCGCCAGCAGCCAAGTCGGTCGGGATTACGAGCAGTACTTC
TRBV3-1	.	TRBJ2-7	.	CATSKFSGEQYF	TGTGCCACCAGCAAATTCTCCGGCGAGCAGTACTTC
TRBV4-1	.	TRBJ2-2	TRBD2	CASSQPPVAGDTGELFF	TGCGCCAGCAGCCAACCCCCGGTAGCGGGAGATACCGGGGAGCTGTTTTTT
TRBV19	.	TRBJ2-7	TRBD2	CASSTLAGFSYEQYF	TGTGCCAGTAGTACACTAGCGGGATTCTCCTACGAGCAGTACTTC
TRBV19	.	TRBJ2-1	.	CASSHRDQYNEQFF	TGTGCCAGTAGTCACCGGGACCAATACAATGAGCAGTTCTTC
TRBV7-9	.	TRBJ1-1	.	CASSLVVFGNAEAFF	TGTGCCAGCAGCTTAGTCGTATTCGGAAACGCTGAAGCTTTCTTT
TRBV28	.	TRBJ2-5	TRBD2	CASSLTREGQETQYF	TGTGCCAGCAGTCTCACCCGGGAGGGACAAGAGACCCAGTACTTC
TRBV19	.	TRBJ2-2	.	CASKYWGANTGELFF	TGTGCCAGTAAATACTGGGGAGCGAACACCGGGGAGCTGTTTTTT
TRBV6-5	.	TRBJ2-7	.	CASSYSSAPTYEQYF	TGTGCCAGCAGTTACTCATCGGCCCCTACCTACGAGCAGTACTTC